Here is one TCR beta chain with its context. A junction boundary mismatches the germline segment, possibly from a read error. The assay was immunoSEQ multiplex PCR, and TCRdb's table has in-frame clones only and misses some. Of 8,000 to 9,500 clones in the sample, 85% were seen once. The data stem from a study of T cell repertoires in ileal Crohn's disease. About the research overall: All patients had surgery for stricturing (roughly 61%) or penetrating (around 39%) disease.

This CDR3 has 14 amino acids. The germline V gene encodes CDR1 SGHRS and CDR2 YFSETQ. Time point: inflamed ileum from the surgical specimen. Eligibility required adulthood, ileal or ileocolonic Crohn's disease and indicated ileocolonic resection. The receptor was derived from an adult with Crohn's disease. The chain combines TRBV5-1 with TRBJ1-6; D unclear. Sequenced sample: ileal tissue. The CDR3 DNA reads TGCGCCAGCAGTTTGGAAGGTAGAGCTTCACCCCTCCACTTT. Translation: CASSLEGRASPLHF.